The entry below gives a single T cell receptor beta chain sequence along with its context. The Seattle patients joined while their infection was active and were tracked longitudinally afterward. This sample stems from a study of blood T cell repertoires in COVID-19. Overall study: The study drew acute and convalescent COVID-19 samples from the United States, Italy and Spain. PBMCs, B-cell-depleted T cells, or T cells were the source of the cDNA or gDNA that made up the material.

Trimming took off 2 bases at V and 2 bases at J, with 7 bases between the two ends. Germline V gene data show CDR1 as MNHEY and CDR2 as SVGEGT. There are 14 residues in the CDR3. Authors' processing steps: Estimates of nucleated cell counts were drawn from the amplification of reference gene primers. The table came from immunoSEQ multiplex PCR; TCRdb's copy has only in-frame clones and leaves some out. V and J calls and clone size are given by that table; D and trimming were obtained from the DNA. Of 100,000 to 150,000 clones listed, roughly 90% are singletons. The sample taken for sequencing was peripheral blood. The clonotype originates from a man in his sixties with COVID-19, enrolled during active disease. The V gene is TRBV6-2 or TRBV6-3, the J gene TRBJ1-5; D call uncertain. CDR3 in amino acids: CASSYPEGNQPQHF. The CDR3 coding sequence is TGTGCCAGCAGTTACCCAGAGGGCAATCAGCCCCAGCATTTT.